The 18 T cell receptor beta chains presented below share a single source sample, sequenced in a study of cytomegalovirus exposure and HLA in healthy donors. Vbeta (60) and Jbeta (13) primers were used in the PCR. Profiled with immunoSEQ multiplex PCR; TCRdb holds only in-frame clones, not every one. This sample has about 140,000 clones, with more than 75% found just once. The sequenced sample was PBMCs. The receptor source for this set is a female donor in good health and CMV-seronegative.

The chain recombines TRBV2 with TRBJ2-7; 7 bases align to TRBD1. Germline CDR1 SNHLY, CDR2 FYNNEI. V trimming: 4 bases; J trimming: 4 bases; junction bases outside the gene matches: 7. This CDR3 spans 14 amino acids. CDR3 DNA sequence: TGTGCCAGCAGTGTCGGGACAGATCTTTACGAGCAGTACTTC. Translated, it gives CASSVGTDLYEQYF.

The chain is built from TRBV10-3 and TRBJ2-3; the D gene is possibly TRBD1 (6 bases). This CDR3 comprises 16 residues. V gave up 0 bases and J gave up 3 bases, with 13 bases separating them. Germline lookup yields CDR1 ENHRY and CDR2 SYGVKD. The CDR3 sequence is CAISESWDTLTDTQYF. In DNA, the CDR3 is TGTGCCATCAGTGAGTCTTGGGACACCTTGACAGATACGCAGTATTTT.

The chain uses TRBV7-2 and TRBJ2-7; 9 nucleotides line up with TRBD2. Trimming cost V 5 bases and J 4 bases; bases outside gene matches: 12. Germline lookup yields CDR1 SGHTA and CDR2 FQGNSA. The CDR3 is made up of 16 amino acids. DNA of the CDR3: TGTGCCAGCAGCGTCTCGGGCGGGAGGGCCGGGTACGAGCAGTACTTC. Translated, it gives CASSVSGGRAGYEQYF.

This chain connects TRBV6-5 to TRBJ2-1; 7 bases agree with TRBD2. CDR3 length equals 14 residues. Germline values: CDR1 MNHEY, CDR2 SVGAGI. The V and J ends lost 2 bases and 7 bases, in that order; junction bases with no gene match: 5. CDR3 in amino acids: CASSYGLVGNEQFF. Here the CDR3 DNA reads TGTGCCAGCAGTTACGGACTAGTAGGTAATGAGCAGTTCTTC.

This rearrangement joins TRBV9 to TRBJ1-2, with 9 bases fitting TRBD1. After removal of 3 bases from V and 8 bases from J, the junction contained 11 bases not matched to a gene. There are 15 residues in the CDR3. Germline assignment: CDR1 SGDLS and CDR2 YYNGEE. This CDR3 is CASSAGTGNSRGYTF. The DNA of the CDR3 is TGTGCCAGCAGCGCAGGGACAGGGAATAGTCGAGGCTACACCTTC.

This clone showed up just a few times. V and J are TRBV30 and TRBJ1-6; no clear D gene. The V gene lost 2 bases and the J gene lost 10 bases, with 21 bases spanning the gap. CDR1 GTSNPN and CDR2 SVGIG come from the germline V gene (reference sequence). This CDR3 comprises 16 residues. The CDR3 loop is CAWSYPPATGNSPLHF. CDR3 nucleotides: TGTGCCTGGAGTTACCCACCGGCGACGGGGAACTCACCCCTCCACTTT. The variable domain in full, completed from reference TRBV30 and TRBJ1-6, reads SQTIHQWPATLVQPVGSPLSLECTVEGTSNPNLYWYRQAAGRGLQLLFYSVGIGQISSEVPQNLSASRPQDRQFILSSKKLLLSDSGFYLCAWSYPPATGNSPLHFGNGTRLTVT.

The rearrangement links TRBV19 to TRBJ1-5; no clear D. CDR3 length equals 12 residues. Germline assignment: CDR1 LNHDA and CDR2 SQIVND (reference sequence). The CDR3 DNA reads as TGTGGCACGCAGGCGTTGGGTCAGCCCCAGCATTTT. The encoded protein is CGTQALGQPQHF.

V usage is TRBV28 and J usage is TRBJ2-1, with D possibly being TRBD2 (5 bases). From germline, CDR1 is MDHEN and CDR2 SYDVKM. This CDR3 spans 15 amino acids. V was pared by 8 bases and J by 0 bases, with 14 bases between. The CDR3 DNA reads TGTGCCAGCGGTATTAGAGGGAGCTCCTACAATGAGCAGTTCTTC. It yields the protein CASGIRGSSYNEQFF.

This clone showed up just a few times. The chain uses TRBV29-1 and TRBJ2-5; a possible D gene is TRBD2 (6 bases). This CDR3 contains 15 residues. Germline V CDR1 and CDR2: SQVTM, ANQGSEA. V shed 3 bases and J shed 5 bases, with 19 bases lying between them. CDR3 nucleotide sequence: TGCAGCGTTGATTTAGCGGCAGGGCAGGAGGAGACCCAGTACTTC. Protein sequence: CSVDLAAGQEETQYF. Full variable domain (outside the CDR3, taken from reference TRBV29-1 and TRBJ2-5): SAVISQKPSRDICQRGTSLTIQCQVDSQVTMMFWYRQQPGQSLTLIATANQGSEATYESGFVIDKFPISRPNLTFSTLTVSNMSPEDSSIYLCSVDLAAGQEETQYFGPGTRLLVL.

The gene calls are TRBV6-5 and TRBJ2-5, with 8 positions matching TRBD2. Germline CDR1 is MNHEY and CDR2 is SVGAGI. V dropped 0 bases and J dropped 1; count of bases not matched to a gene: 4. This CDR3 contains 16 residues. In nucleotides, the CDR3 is TGTGCCAGCAGTTACTCGGTAGCGGGGAGCCAAGAGACCCAGTACTTC. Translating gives CASSYSVAGSQETQYF.

The CDR3 protein is CAWRGGASYYNEQFF. The CDR3 DNA reads as TGTGCCTGGAGGGGGGGGGCTAGCTACTACAATGAGCAGTTCTTC. The chain employs TRBV30 and TRBJ2-1; weak D call: TRBD2 (7 bases). The CDR3 runs to 15 residues. Trimming pared 3 bases from V and 3 bases from J, leaving 15 bases between. CDR1 is GTSNPN, CDR2 SVGIG, per germline (reference sequence).

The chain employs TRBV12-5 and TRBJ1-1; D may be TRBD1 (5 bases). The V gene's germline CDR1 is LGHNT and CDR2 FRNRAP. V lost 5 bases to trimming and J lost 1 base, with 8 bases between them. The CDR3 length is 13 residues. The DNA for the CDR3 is TGTGCTAGTGGTACGGGGGGGAACACTGAAGCTTTCTTT. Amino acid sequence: CASGTGGNTEAFF. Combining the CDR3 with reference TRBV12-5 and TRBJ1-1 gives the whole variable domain DARVTQTPRHKVTEMGQEVTMRCQPILGHNTVFWYRQTMMQGLELLAYFRNRAPLDDSGMPKDRFSAEMPDATLATLKIQPSEPRDSAVYFCASGTGGNTEAFFGQGTRLTVV.

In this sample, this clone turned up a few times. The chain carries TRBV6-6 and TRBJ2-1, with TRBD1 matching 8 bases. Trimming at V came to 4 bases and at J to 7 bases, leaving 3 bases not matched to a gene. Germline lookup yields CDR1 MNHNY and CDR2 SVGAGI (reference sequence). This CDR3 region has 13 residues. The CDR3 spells CASSSQGANEQFF. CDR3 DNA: TGTGCCAGCAGTTCCCAGGGGGCTAATGAGCAGTTCTTC.

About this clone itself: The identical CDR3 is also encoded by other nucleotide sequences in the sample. The CDR3 reads CASSPRTNRGAFF. CDR3 sequence (DNA): TGTGCCAGCTCACCGAGGACGAACAGGGGGGCTTTCTTT. The gene calls are TRBV18 and TRBJ1-1; 8 nucleotides align to TRBD1. With 3 bases clipped from V and 11 bases from J, the junction kept 8 bases outside the gene matches. The germline V gene encodes CDR1 KGHSH and CDR2 LQKENI. The CDR3 runs to 13 residues.

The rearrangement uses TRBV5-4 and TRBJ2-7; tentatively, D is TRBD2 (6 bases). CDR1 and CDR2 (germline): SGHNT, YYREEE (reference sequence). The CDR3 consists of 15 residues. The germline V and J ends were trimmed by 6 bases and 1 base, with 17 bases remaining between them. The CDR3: CASTYGGGASYEQYF. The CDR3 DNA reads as TGTGCCAGCACCTATGGCGGAGGGGCTTCCTACGAGCAGTACTTC.

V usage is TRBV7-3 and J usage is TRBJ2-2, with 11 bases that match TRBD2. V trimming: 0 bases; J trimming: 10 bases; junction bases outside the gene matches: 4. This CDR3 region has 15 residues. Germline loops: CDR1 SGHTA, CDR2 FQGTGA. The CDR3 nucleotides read TGTGCCAGCAGCTTAACTCTAGCGGGGGGCGCGGAGCTGTTTTTT. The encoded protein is CASSLTLAGGAELFF. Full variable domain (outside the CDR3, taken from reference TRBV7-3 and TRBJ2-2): GAGVSQTPSNKVTEKGKYVELRCDPISGHTALYWYRQSLGQGPEFLIYFQGTGAADDSGLPNDRFFAVRPEGSVSTLKIQRTERGDSAVYLCASSLTLAGGAELFFGEGSRLTVL.

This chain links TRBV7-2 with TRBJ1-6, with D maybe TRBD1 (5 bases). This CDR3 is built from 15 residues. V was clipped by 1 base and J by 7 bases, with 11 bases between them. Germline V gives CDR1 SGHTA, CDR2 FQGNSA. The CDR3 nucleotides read TGTGCCAGCAGCTTAGAGCGGGGGTGGAATTCACCCCTCCACTTT. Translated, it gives CASSLERGWNSPLHF.

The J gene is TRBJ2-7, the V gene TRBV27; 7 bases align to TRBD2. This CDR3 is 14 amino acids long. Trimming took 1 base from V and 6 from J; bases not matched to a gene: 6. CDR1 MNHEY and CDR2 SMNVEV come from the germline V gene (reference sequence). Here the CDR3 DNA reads TGTGCCAGCAGTTTATGGGGAGGGGAGGGCGAGCAGTACTTC. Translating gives CASSLWGGEGEQYF.